The next 23 T cell receptor beta chains were all read from a single sample in a study of spatial heterogeneity in lung cancer. TCRdb re-analysed the 5' RACE reads in MiXCR, keeping a single row per CDR3 protein. Of about 52,000 distinct CDR3 sequences in the sample, roughly 7% were seen once. Documented time point: sample taken at primary tumor resection. No cell sorting; template was whole RNA from tumor, lung tissue or PBMC. The sample consisted of PBMCs, taken at surgery. These receptors were taken from a female donor with early-stage non-small cell lung cancer.

Many counts were recorded for this clonotype. The chain recombines TRBV28 with TRBJ2-4, with 7 bases lining up with TRBD2. The CDR3 consists of 16 residues. Germline V gene sequence: CDR1 MDHEN, CDR2 SYDVKM. V shed 2 bases and J 0 bases; nucleotides not matched to a gene: 4. The chain's CDR3 is CASSLGGDLAKNIQYF. In nucleotides, the CDR3 is TGTGCCAGCAGTTTAGGGGGGGATCTAGCCAAAAACATTCAGTACTTC. The full variable domain, its missing parts supplied by reference TRBV28 and TRBJ2-4, is DVKVTQSSRYLVKRTGEKVFLECVQDMDHENMFWYRQDPGLGLRLIYFSYDVKMKEKGDIPEGYSVSREKKERFSLILESASTNQTSMYLCASSLGGDLAKNIQYFGAGTRLSVL.

This clonotype was seen repeatedly, ten times or more. This sequence joins TRBV15 and TRBJ2-1; tentative D call: TRBD1 (6 bases). CDR3 length: 15 amino acids. With 0 bases removed from V and 1 base from J, the gap between germline ends came to 7 bases. Germline V gene lookup returns CDR1 LNHNV and CDR2 YYDKDF (reference sequence). In DNA, the CDR3 is TGTGCCACCAGCAGAGATAGGGGGTCCTACAATGAGCAGTTCTTC. Translated, it gives CATSRDRGSYNEQFF.

This clonotype has ten or more counts. The chain is built from TRBV3-1 and TRBJ2-7; D is undetermined. Germline CDR1 LGHDT, CDR2 YNNKEL (reference sequence). The CDR3 totals 12 residues. Trimming pared 1 base from V and 7 bases from J, leaving 8 bases between. Here the CDR3 DNA reads TGTGCCAGCAGCCAAGCCCCTTGGGAGCAGTACTTC. Translated, it gives CASSQAPWEQYF.

This clonotype has ten or more counts. This chain uses TRBV12-3 or TRBV12-4 with TRBJ1-2; TRBD1 is a possible D gene (5 bases). CDR3 length: 14 residues. V dropped 7 bases and J dropped 4 bases, with 16 bases sitting between them. CDR3 sequence (DNA): TGTGCCAGCACCCCCGGGGGGTATTTCTATGGCTACACCTTC. As protein: CASTPGGYFYGYTF.

This clonotype was observed once. The chain links TRBV14 to TRBJ1-1; D unclear. CDR1 SGHDN and CDR2 FVKESK come from the germline V gene. The CDR3 runs 15 residues. Trimming left V 0 bases short and J 3 bases short, with 11 bases between. The CDR3 reads CASSQDKGYYTEAFF. In nucleotides, the CDR3 is TGTGCCAGCAGCCAAGATAAAGGGTACTACACTGAAGCTTTCTTT. Supplemented by reference TRBV14 and TRBJ1-1, the full variable domain reads EAGVTQFPSHSVIEKGQTVTLRCDPISGHDNLYWYRRVMGKEIKFLLHFVKESKQDESGMPNNRFLAERTGGTYSTLKVQPAELEDSGVYFCASSQDKGYYTEAFFGQGTRLTVV.

This sequence joins TRBV20-1 and TRBJ2-3; the match to TRBD2 covers 10 bases. The ends lost 3 bases at V and 1 base at J; junction bases unmatched: 4. CDR1 is DFQATT, CDR2 SNEGSKA, per germline (reference sequence). The CDR3 is made up of 15 amino acids. CDR3 nucleotides: TGCAGTGCTAGCTCCGGACTAGCGGGCACAGATACGCAGTATTTT. Its translation is CSASSGLAGTDTQYF.

Only a few counts were recorded for this clonotype. The chain uses TRBV7-9 and TRBJ2-3, with 8 nucleotides matching TRBD1. V lost 8 bases and J lost 6; bases outside the gene matches: 7. Germline assignment: CDR1 SEHNR and CDR2 FQNEAQ (reference sequence). This CDR3 is built from 13 residues. CDR3 DNA: TGTGCCAGCGTGGACAGGGTTGTTGATACGCAGTATTTT. Protein sequence: CASVDRVVDTQYF. Based on the CDR3 plus reference TRBV7-9 and TRBJ2-3, the full variable domain is DTGVSQNPRHKITKRGQNVTFRCDPISEHNRLYWYRQTLGQGPEFLTYFQNEAQLEKSRLLSDRFSAERPKGSFSTLEIQRTEQGDSAMYLCASVDRVVDTQYFGPGTRLTVL.

This clonotype was recorded many times. V usage is TRBV19 and J usage is TRBJ1-2, with a possible D match to TRBD1 (5 bases). V shed 5 bases and J shed 7 bases, with 17 bases lying between them. CDR1 LNHDA and CDR2 SQIVND come from the germline V gene (reference sequence). The CDR3 consists of 14 residues. The DNA for the CDR3 is TGTGCCAGTAGTTCCTGGGGCCAGGAGTCTGGCTACACCTTC. Amino acid sequence: CASSSWGQESGYTF.

The table lists this clonotype with many counts. CDR3 coding DNA: TGCGCCAGCAGCCAAGCACAGAGCAACATTCAGTACTTC. Translated, it gives CASSQAQSNIQYF. V usage is TRBV4-1 and J usage is TRBJ2-4, with no clear D. V dropped 1 base and J dropped 7 bases, with 8 bases sitting between them. Per the germline V gene, CDR1 is MGHRA and CDR2 is YSYEKL. CDR3 length: 13 amino acids.

This clonotype was observed at least ten times. The chain carries TRBV19 and TRBJ2-7; D remains unclear. This CDR3 is 13 amino acids long. The germline gives CDR1 LNHDA, CDR2 SQIVND (reference sequence). V was pared by 6 bases and J by 3 bases, with 12 bases between. In nucleotides, the CDR3 is TGTGCCAGTAGCGGGCCCGGATTCTACGAGCAGTACTTC. This gives the protein CASSGPGFYEQYF.

This clonotype was counted many times. The chain employs TRBV7-9 and TRBJ2-5; TRBD1 aligns across 7 bases. The germline CDR1 and CDR2 sequences are SEHNR and FQNEAQ (reference sequence). V shed 3 bases, J shed 3 bases, and the junction held 10 bases outside the gene matches. The CDR3 is 16 residues long. This chain's CDR3 is CASSFGTGVWEETQYF. The CDR3 region has the DNA TGTGCCAGCAGCTTCGGTACAGGGGTGTGGGAAGAGACCCAGTACTTC.

This clonotype was counted many times. The CDR3 coding sequence is TGTGCCAGCAGTCCAAGAAGGCGCGGGCTGCGTATTGGCTACACCTTC. Its protein is CASSPRRRGLRIGYTF. The J gene is TRBJ1-2, the V gene TRBV4-2; no firm D call. There are 16 residues in the CDR3. Germline V gene sequence: CDR1 LGHNA, CDR2 YNFKEQ. The V end was cut by 6 bases, the J end by 7 bases, with 24 bases between.

This clonotype has ten or more counts. V gene TRBV28 combines with J gene TRBJ2-7; D is tentatively TRBD1 or TRBD2 (5 bases each). Germline lookup yields CDR1 MDHEN and CDR2 SYDVKM. CDR3 length: 15 residues. V was cut by 4 bases and J by 2 bases, with 15 bases left in between. In nucleotides, the CDR3 is TGTGCCAGCAGTTCCGTAGGGACGGCCACCTACGAGCAGTACTTC. Encoded protein: CASSSVGTATYEQYF.

In its sample, this clonotype was seen a few times. The chain links TRBV2 to TRBJ2-6, with D unresolved. Germline V CDR1 and CDR2: SNHLY, FYNNEI. Deletions cut 8 bases from V and 4 bases from J, with 6 bases between. The CDR3 sequence is 12 residues long. The CDR3 loop reads CASRAGANVLTF. The CDR3 region has the DNA TGTGCCAGCCGGGCAGGGGCCAACGTCCTGACTTTC.

This clonotype has only a few counts. The J gene is TRBJ2-4, the V gene TRBV9, with a possible D match to TRBD1 (6 bases). V shed 2 bases and J shed 0 bases, with 12 bases lying between them. Per the germline V gene, CDR1 is SGDLS and CDR2 is YYNGEE. CDR3 size: 16 residues. The chain's CDR3 is CASSVGQMLAKNIQYF. For the CDR3, the DNA is TGTGCCAGCAGCGTTGGACAGATGCTAGCCAAAAACATTCAGTACTTC.

This chain joins TRBV7-2 and TRBJ1-1; D remains ambiguous. CDR1 and CDR2 (germline): SGHTA, FQGNSA. The length of the CDR3 is 13 residues. Trimming removed 0 bases from V and 5 bases from J, with 7 bases in between. For the CDR3, the DNA is TGTGCCAGCAGCTTAGCGATGGGTACTGAAGCTTTCTTT. Translating gives CASSLAMGTEAFF.

V and J are TRBV14 and TRBJ1-1, with unresolved D. V was shortened by 10 bases and J by 1 base, with 10 bases between the two germline ends. The CDR3 runs 12 residues. Germline V gene lookup returns CDR1 SGHDN and CDR2 FVKESK. CDR3 nucleotide sequence: TGTGCCACCACTCGAGGGAACACTGAAGCTTTCTTT. Protein product: CATTRGNTEAFF.

This clonotype has a handful of counts. The chain links TRBV3-1 to TRBJ2-3; D remains ambiguous. From germline, CDR1 is LGHDT and CDR2 YNNKEL (reference sequence). CDR3 size: 13 residues. V shed 0 bases and J shed 4 bases, with 5 bases lying between them. The CDR3 region is CASSQDPPDTQYF. CDR3 DNA: TGTGCCAGCAGCCAAGATCCCCCAGATACGCAGTATTTT.

This clonotype was seen many times. J is TRBJ2-7 and V is TRBV7-3, with 11 bases lining up with TRBD2. J was trimmed by 3 bases and V by 5 bases; bases with no gene match: 6. The CDR3 contains 15 residues. Germline assignment: CDR1 SGHTA and CDR2 FQGTGA. The CDR3 here is CASSGGLAGNYEQYF. The CDR3, as DNA: TGTGCCAGCAGCGGCGGACTAGCGGGTAACTACGAGCAGTACTTC.

This clonotype appeared a few times. The chain uses TRBV4-1 and TRBJ2-3; 9 bases fit TRBD2. The V and J ends lost 2 bases and 2 bases, in that order; junction bases with no gene match: 17. The CDR3 has 20 residues. The germline CDR1 and CDR2 sequences are MGHRA and YSYEKL. The CDR3 DNA follows: TGCGCCAGCAGCCAATACCAAACTAGCGGGCGGGAAGTCCCCACAGATACGCAGTATTTT. Residues: CASSQYQTSGREVPTDTQYF.

The chain couples TRBV28 to TRBJ1-1; tentative D call: TRBD1 (5 bases). Germline CDR1 reads MDHEN; CDR2 reads SYDVKM. This CDR3 contains 14 residues. V lost 5 bases and J 2 bases, leaving 12 bases between the germline ends. CDR3 amino acids: CASSPTDPNTEAFF. The CDR3 DNA reads as TGTGCCAGCAGTCCGACAGATCCAAACACTGAAGCTTTCTTT.

With respect to this clonotype: This may stem from a read error, because a much larger clone lies one nucleotide away. V usage is TRBV3-1 and J usage is TRBJ2-7; a weak D match, TRBD1 (7 bases). The CDR3 runs 13 residues. Germline assignment: CDR1 LGHDT and CDR2 YNNKEL (reference sequence). The CDR3 DNA follows: TGTGTCAGCAGCGCTCGACAGGGAGGCGAGCAGTACTTC. Translating it yields CVSSARQGGEQYF.

This clonotype is a singleton in its sample. The V gene is TRBV14, the J gene TRBJ2-7, with D unclear. CDR3 size: 15 residues. Germline V gives CDR1 SGHDN, CDR2 FVKESK. Trimming shortened V by 1 base and J by 0 bases, and 10 bases separated the two germline ends. CDR3 sequence (DNA): TGTGCCAGCAGCCAAGCTGTCAGTAACTCCTACGAGCAGTACTTC. Amino acids: CASSQAVSNSYEQYF.